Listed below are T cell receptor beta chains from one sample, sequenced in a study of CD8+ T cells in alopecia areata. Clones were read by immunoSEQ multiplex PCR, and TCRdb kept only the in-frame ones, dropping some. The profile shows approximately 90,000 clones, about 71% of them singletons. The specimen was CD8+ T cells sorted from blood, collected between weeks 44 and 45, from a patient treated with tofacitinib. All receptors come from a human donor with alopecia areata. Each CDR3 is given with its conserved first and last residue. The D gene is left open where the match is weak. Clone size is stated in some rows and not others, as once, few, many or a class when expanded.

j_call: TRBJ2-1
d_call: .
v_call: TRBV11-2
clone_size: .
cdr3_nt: TGTGCCAGCAGCTTAGGTAACAATGAGCAGTTCTTC
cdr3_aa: CASSLGNNEQFF

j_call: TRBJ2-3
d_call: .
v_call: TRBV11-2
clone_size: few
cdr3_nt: TGTGCCAGCAGCCCTTTGGTGGGACTCGGGGGTAAAGATACGCAGTATTTT
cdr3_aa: CASSPLVGLGGKDTQYF

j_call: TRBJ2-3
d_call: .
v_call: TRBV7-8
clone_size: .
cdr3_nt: TGTGCCAGCAGCTCGCTGACTCCCTCCTTCCGAGATACGCAGTATTTT
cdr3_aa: CASSSLTPSFRDTQYF

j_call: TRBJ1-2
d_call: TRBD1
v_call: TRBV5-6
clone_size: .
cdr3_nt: TGTGCCAGCAGCCGGGGGACAGAAAACTATGGCTACACCTTC
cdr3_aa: CASSRGTENYGYTF

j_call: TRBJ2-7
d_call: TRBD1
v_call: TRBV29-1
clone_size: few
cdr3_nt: TGCAGCTTCGCTGGGACAGGGGGCTACGAGCAGTACTTC
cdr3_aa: CSFAGTGGYEQYF

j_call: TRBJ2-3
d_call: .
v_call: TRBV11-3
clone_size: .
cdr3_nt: TGTGCCAGCAGTGCCAGGGGTAGCACAGATACGCAGTATTTT
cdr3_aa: CASSARGSTDTQYF

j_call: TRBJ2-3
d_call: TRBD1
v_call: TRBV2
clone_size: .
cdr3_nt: TGTGCCAGCAGACTAAGACAGGGGTTTGGCACAGATACGCAGTATTTT
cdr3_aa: CASRLRQGFGTDTQYF

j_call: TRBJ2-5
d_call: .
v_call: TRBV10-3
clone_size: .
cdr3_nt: TGTGCCATCAGTGGAAGGTCAGGGCCCCAAGAGACCCAGTACTTC
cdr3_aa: CAISGRSGPQETQYF

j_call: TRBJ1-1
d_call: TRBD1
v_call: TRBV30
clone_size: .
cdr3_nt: TGTGCCTGGAGTACTGGACAGGCCAACACTGAAGCTTTCTTT
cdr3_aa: CAWSTGQANTEAFF

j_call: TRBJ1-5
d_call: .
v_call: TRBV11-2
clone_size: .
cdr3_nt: TGTGCCAGCAGCCTCAGCCCCCAGAGCAATCAGCCCCAGCATTTT
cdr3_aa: CASSLSPQSNQPQHF

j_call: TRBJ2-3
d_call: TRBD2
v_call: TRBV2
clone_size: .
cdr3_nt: TGTGCCGTCCCGGGACTAGCCACAGATACGCAGTATTTT
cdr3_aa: CAVPGLATDTQYF

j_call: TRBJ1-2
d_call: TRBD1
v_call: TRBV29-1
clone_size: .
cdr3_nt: TGCAGCGTTGAGAGGGGACAGGGAGATGGCTACACCTTC
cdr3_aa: CSVERGQGDGYTF

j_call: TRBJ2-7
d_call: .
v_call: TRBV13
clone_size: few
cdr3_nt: TGTGCCAGCAGCTTAGGTAACTCACGGGCCCACGAGCAGTACTTC
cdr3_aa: CASSLGNSRAHEQYF

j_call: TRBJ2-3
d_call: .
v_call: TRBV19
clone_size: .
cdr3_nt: TGTGCCAGTAGTCTACGCCGGGCCGTAGGGGGAGATACGCAGTATTTT
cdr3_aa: CASSLRRAVGGDTQYF

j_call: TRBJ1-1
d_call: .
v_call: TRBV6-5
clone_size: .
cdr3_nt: TGTGCCAGCAGTTTAGGGGGGATCACTGAAGCTTTCTTT
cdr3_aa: CASSLGGITEAFF

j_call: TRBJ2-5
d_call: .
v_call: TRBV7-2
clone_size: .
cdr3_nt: TGTGCCAGCAGCGACCTACGTTACCAAGAGACCCAGTACTTC
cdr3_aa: CASSDLRYQETQYF

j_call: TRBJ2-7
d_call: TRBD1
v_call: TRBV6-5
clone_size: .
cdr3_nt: TGTGCCAGCAGTTTCGGGACAGGAGATTACGAGCAGTACTTC
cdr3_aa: CASSFGTGDYEQYF

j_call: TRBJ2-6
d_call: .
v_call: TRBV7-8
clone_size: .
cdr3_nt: TGTGCCAGCAGCTTACTCTTAAGAGTCAGGGAAAGCTCTGGGGCCAACGTCCTGACTTTC
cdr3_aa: CASSLLLRVRESSGANVLTF

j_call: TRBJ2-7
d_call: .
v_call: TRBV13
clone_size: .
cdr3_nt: TGTGCCAGCAGCTTAGAGACAGCGTCCTACGAGCAGTACTTC
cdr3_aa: CASSLETASYEQYF

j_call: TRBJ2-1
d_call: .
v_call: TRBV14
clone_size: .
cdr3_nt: TGTGCCAGCAGCCAAGAGGGGAATGAGCAGTTCTTC
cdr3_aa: CASSQEGNEQFF

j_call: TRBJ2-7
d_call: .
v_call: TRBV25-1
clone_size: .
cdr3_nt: TGTGCCAGCAGTGCGAGAGCCGCCTACGAGCAGTACTTC
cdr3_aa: CASSARAAYEQYF

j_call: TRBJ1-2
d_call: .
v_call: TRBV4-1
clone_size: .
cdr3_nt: TGCGCCAGCAGCCAAGTTGGGGAGGGCCTGGGCTACACCTTC
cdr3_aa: CASSQVGEGLGYTF

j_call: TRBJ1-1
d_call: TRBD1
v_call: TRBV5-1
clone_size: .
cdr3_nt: TGCGCCAGCAGCCTCGTAGGCCGGGACAGCAAGGAAGGGAACACTGAAGCTTTCTTT
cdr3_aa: CASSLVGRDSKEGNTEAFF

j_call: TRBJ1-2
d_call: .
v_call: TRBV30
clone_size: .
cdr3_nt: TGTGCCTGGAGTCCCCTGGGACGGGATAACTATGGCTACACCTTC
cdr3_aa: CAWSPLGRDNYGYTF

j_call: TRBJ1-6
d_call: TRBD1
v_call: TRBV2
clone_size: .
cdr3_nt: TGTGCCAGCAGTCTTACAGGGGTCTTCTATAATTCACCCCTCCACTTT
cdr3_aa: CASSLTGVFYNSPLHF

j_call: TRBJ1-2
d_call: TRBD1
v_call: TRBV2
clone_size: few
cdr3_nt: TGTGCCAGCAGTGAAGCGCTCAGGGGGCATGGCTATGGCTACACCTTC
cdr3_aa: CASSEALRGHGYGYTF

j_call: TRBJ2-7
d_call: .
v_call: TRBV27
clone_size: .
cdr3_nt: TGTGCCAGCAGTTTAAGGGGCGAGGGCCTCTACGAGCAGTACTTC
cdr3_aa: CASSLRGEGLYEQYF

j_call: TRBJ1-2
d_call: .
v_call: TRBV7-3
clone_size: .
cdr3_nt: TGTGCCAGCAGCTTAATGGACCCGCCGTATGGCTACACCTTC
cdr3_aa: CASSLMDPPYGYTF

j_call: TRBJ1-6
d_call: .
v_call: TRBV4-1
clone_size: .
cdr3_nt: TGCGCCAGCAGCCAAAGAGCTATTGGGTCACCCCTCCACTTT
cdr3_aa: CASSQRAIGSPLHF

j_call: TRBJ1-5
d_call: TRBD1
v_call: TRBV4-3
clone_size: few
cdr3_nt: TGCGCCAGCAGCCAGGATAGGTACAGGGGAAATCAGCCCCAGCATTTT
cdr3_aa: CASSQDRYRGNQPQHF

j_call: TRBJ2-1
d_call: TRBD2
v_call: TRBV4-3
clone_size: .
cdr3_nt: TGCGCCAGCAGCCAAGATAGCGGGGGCCGTTACAATGAGCAGTTCTTC
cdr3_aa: CASSQDSGGRYNEQFF

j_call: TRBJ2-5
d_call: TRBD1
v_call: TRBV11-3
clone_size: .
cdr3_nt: TGTGCCAGCAGCTCGAACAGGGGATCAGAAGAGACCCAGTACTTC
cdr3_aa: CASSSNRGSEETQYF

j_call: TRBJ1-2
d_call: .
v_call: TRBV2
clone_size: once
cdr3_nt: TGTGCCAGCAGTGAAGGGAATCCTCAGGGCTCGCACTATGGCTACACCTTC
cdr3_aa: CASSEGNPQGSHYGYTF

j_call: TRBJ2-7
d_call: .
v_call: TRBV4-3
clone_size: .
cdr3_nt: TGCGCCAGCAGCCAAGATCCAGGGGACGAGCAGTACTTC
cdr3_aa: CASSQDPGDEQYF

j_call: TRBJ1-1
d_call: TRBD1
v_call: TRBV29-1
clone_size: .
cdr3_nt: TGCAGCGTTGAAGAAAGCAGGGACAGGATGCTCAGGGGAGCTTTCTTT
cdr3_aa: CSVEESRDRMLRGAFF

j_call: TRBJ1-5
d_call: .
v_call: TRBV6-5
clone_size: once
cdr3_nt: TGTGCCAGCAGTCCCCGGGACATTAATCAGCCCCAGCATTTT
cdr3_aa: CASSPRDINQPQHF

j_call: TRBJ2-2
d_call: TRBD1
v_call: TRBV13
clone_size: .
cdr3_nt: TGTGCCAGCAAAGGCTTGGGACAGGACACCGGGGAGCTGTTTTTT
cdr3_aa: CASKGLGQDTGELFF

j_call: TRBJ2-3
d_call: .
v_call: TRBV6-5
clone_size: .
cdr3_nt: TGTGCCAGCAGTTCCGGAGGGACCTACACAGATACGCAGTATTTT
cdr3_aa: CASSSGGTYTDTQYF

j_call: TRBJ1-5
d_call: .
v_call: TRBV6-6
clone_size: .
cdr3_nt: TGTGCCAGCAGACTGTCTACCCCGGTCGATCAGCCCCAGCATTTT
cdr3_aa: CASRLSTPVDQPQHF

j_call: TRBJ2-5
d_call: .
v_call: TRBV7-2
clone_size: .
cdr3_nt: TGTGCCAGCAGCTTAATGTTTCAAGAGACCCAGTACTTC
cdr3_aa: CASSLMFQETQYF

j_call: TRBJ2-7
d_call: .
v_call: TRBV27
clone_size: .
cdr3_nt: TGTGCCAGCAGTTTGCAGGCGACCTACGAGCAGTACTTC
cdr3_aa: CASSLQATYEQYF

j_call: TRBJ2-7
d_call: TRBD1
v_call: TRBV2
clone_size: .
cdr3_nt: TGTGCCAGCAGTGAAGCGGCACAGGGGTGGGTCGAGCAGTACTTC
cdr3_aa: CASSEAAQGWVEQYF

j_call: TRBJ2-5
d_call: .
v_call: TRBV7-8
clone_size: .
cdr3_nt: TGTGCCAGCAGCCCCGAGGGCGAGACCCAGTACTTC
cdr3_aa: CASSPEGETQYF

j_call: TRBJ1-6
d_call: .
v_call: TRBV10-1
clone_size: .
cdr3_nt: TGCGCCAGCAGTAAAACGGCGAATAATTCACCCCTCCACTTT
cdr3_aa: CASSKTANNSPLHF

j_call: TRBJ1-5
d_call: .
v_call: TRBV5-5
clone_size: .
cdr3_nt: TGTGCCAGCAGCCATTCCGGGGGCCAGCCCCAGCATTTT
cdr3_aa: CASSHSGGQPQHF

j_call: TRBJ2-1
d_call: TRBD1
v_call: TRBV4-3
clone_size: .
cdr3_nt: TGCGCCAGCAGCCAAGATTTCACCTTTGGACAGGGGCTTAAGGATGAGCAGTTCTTC
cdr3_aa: CASSQDFTFGQGLKDEQFF

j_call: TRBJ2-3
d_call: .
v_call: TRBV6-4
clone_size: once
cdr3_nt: TGTGCCAGCAGTGGCAGGGCGGAAGATACGCAGTATTTT
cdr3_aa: CASSGRAEDTQYF

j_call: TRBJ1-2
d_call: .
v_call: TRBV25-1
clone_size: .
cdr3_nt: TGTGCCAGCAGCCGGGATGGCTACACCTTC
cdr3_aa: CASSRDGYTF

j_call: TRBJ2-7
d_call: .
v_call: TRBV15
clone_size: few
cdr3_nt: TGTGCCACCAGCAGAGGCCAGGGGAGCTCCTACGAGCAGTACTTC
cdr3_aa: CATSRGQGSSYEQYF

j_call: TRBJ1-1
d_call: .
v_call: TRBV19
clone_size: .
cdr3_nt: TGTGCCAGTAGTATTACCGGGACGAACACTGAAGCTTTCTTT
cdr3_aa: CASSITGTNTEAFF

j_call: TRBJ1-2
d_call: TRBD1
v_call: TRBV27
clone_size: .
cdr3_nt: TGTGCCAGCAGTTCCCGTGCAGACAGGGCGGGTGGCTACACCTTC
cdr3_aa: CASSSRADRAGGYTF